This is a list of T cell receptor beta chains from one sample in a study of T cell changes during pregnancy in multiple sclerosis. Here immunoSEQ multiplex PCR was the method, and the copy in TCRdb shows in-frame clones only, minus some. The profile shows almost 35,000 clones, approximately 91% of them singletons. Sequenced material: peripheral blood, taken in the second trimester of pregnancy. These TCRs come from a female donor in good health, enrolled as a control in a pregnancy study. The CDR3 runs from the conserved cysteine through the conserved F or W. The D gene is left open where the match is weak. The listing skips clone size in some rows; elsewhere it reads once, few, many or a size class.

D: TRBD2
V: TRBV2
J: TRBJ2-1
size: once
DNA: TGTGCCAGCCGCGGGGGGCTTCTCTACAATGAGCAGTTCTTC
CDR3: CASRGGLLYNEQFF

D: TRBD2
V: TRBV9
J: TRBJ2-5
size: once
DNA: TGTGCCAGCAGCCCCAAGGCGGGGGGGCCGGGAGAGACCCAGTACTTC
CDR3: CASSPKAGGPGETQYF

D: TRBD1
V: TRBV6-5
J: TRBJ2-1
size: once
DNA: TGTGCCAGCAGCCCTCGGGACAGGGGCGAAAATGAGCAGTTCTTC
CDR3: CASSPRDRGENEQFF

D: .
V: TRBV19
J: TRBJ1-2
size: .
DNA: TGTGCCACCTCCTGGCAGGATGGCTACACCTTC
CDR3: CATSWQDGYTF

D: .
V: TRBV6-5
J: TRBJ1-2
size: .
DNA: TGTGCCAGCAGCGTGGACAGATCGTATGGCTACACCTTC
CDR3: CASSVDRSYGYTF

D: .
V: TRBV5-1
J: TRBJ2-7
size: .
DNA: TGCGCCAGCAGCTTGGCCTTGGTCAGGGACGAGCAGTACTTC
CDR3: CASSLALVRDEQYF

D: .
V: TRBV6-4
J: TRBJ1-6
size: few
DNA: TGTGCCAGCAGTAGAACCGCAGATTCACCCCTCCACTTT
CDR3: CASSRTADSPLHF

D: TRBD2
V: TRBV30
J: TRBJ2-1
size: .
DNA: TGTGCCTGGAGTAAACGTAGGCGGGAGAATGAGCAGTTCTTC
CDR3: CAWSKRRRENEQFF

D: .
V: TRBV25-1
J: TRBJ2-5
size: .
DNA: TGTGCCAGCAGCCGGACATTGGAGACCCAGTACTTC
CDR3: CASSRTLETQYF

D: .
V: TRBV27
J: TRBJ2-3
size: .
DNA: TGTGCCAGCAGTTTAGGGGGGGGGCCAGATACGCAGTATTTT
CDR3: CASSLGGGPDTQYF

D: TRBD2
V: TRBV25-1
J: TRBJ2-3
size: .
DNA: TGTGCCAGCAGTGAATTCGGGCTAGCGGGCAGGGATACGCAGTATTTT
CDR3: CASSEFGLAGRDTQYF

D: .
V: TRBV30
J: TRBJ1-5
size: .
DNA: TGTGCCTGGAGTCGTGGGGGCGGAAATCAGCCCCAGCATTTT
CDR3: CAWSRGGGNQPQHF

D: .
V: TRBV4-3
J: TRBJ1-3
size: .
DNA: TGCGCCAGCAGCCAAGAAAAGGGAGGGTCTGGAAACACCATATATTTT
CDR3: CASSQEKGGSGNTIYF

D: .
V: TRBV7-2
J: TRBJ1-5
size: .
DNA: TGTGCCAGCAGTCTTGGGGGGTTGGGCGGTCAGCCCCAGCATTTT
CDR3: CASSLGGLGGQPQHF

D: .
V: TRBV9
J: TRBJ2-7
size: .
DNA: TGTGCCAGCAGCGTAGTTATGGGAGACGAGCAGTACTTC
CDR3: CASSVVMGDEQYF

D: TRBD2
V: TRBV7-9
J: TRBJ2-1
size: .
DNA: TGTGCCAGCAGCTTTCAGACTAGCGGGTTCGGAAATGAGCAGTTCTTC
CDR3: CASSFQTSGFGNEQFF

D: TRBD2
V: TRBV4-2
J: TRBJ2-5
size: .
DNA: TGTGCCAGCAGCCAAGGAGCGTCTAGCGGGAACCAAGAGACCCAGTACTTC
CDR3: CASSQGASSGNQETQYF

D: .
V: TRBV9
J: TRBJ1-4
size: .
DNA: TGTGCCAGCAGAGATTTCGGAGGGGCGAGTAATGAAAAACTGTTTTTT
CDR3: CASRDFGGASNEKLFF

D: .
V: TRBV9
J: TRBJ1-2
size: .
DNA: TGTGCCAGCAGCGGAGGGGGATCAGGCTACACCTTC
CDR3: CASSGGGSGYTF

D: TRBD1
V: TRBV12-5
J: TRBJ1-2
size: .
DNA: TGTGCTAGTGGTCCGGGACAGCCTAACTATGGCTACACCTTC
CDR3: CASGPGQPNYGYTF

D: TRBD1
V: TRBV28
J: TRBJ2-7
size: .
DNA: TGTGCCAGCAGTTTTCAGGGGGCACGACCCTACGAGCAGTACTTC
CDR3: CASSFQGARPYEQYF

D: .
V: TRBV7-2
J: TRBJ2-7
size: .
DNA: TGTGCCAGCAGCTCCTCGGTCTTTGCGGGGCGCATGACCTACGAGCAGTACTTC
CDR3: CASSSSVFAGRMTYEQYF

D: .
V: TRBV30
J: TRBJ1-5
size: .
DNA: TGTGCCTGGAGTACGGGGAGGGAGGCCACCGGCCAGCATTTT
CDR3: CAWSTGREATGQHF

D: .
V: TRBV28
J: TRBJ1-2
size: .
DNA: TGTGCCAGCAGTTTATGGCAGGGAAAGGGTGGCTACACCTTC
CDR3: CASSLWQGKGGYTF

D: .
V: TRBV7-9
J: TRBJ1-5
size: .
DNA: TGTGCCAGCAGCTTATTCAGGGCTAATCAGCCCCAGCATTTT
CDR3: CASSLFRANQPQHF

D: TRBD1
V: TRBV18
J: TRBJ2-1
size: .
DNA: TGTGCCAGCTCAAAGGGGGCGGCCCCCTCCTACAATGAGCAGTTCTTC
CDR3: CASSKGAAPSYNEQFF

D: .
V: TRBV19
J: TRBJ1-1
size: .
DNA: TGTGCCAGTAGTATCCGCAGGGAGAACACTGAAGCTTTCTTT
CDR3: CASSIRRENTEAFF

D: .
V: TRBV28
J: TRBJ2-7
size: .
DNA: TGTGCCAGCAGGGGATCGACAATACCTAGCCACGAGCAGTACTTC
CDR3: CASRGSTIPSHEQYF